The T cell receptor (beta chain) described here comes from a study of shared clonotypes between healthy human individuals. Study-wide results and limits: There were few donors, and this limited the genetic and exposure-history diversity represented. Only blood underwent sampling, and tissue repertoires likely differ.

Extraction of genomic DNA in unsorted samples used 100 million or so PBMCs. V lost 3 bases and J 0 bases, leaving 9 bases between the germline ends. This CDR3 has 13 amino acids. The germline gives CDR1 SQVTM, CDR2 ANQGSEA. About 30,000 T cell genomes, or approximately 290 ng DNA, went into unsorted PBMC replicate PCRs. Here immunoSEQ multiplex PCR was the method, and the copy in TCRdb shows in-frame clones only, minus some. The table records around 480,000 clones, 60% to 80% of them present only once. A word on this clone: The antigen is undetermined. Additional DNA sequences in this sample encode the identical CDR3.

This clonotype was obtained from a middle-aged woman in good health. Some clones in this sample may be carry-over from other donors' samples. The chain recombines TRBV29-1 with TRBJ2-7, with a possible D match to TRBD1 (6 bases). The sequenced material came from PBMCs. The CDR3 sequence is CSVEVGGSYEQYF. CDR3 sequence (DNA): TGCAGCGTTGAGGTAGGGGGCTCCTACGAGCAGTACTTC.